One and the same sample provided the 22 T cell receptor beta chains below, sequenced in a study of T cell repertoires in cytomegalovirus infection. One entry per CDR3 protein, called by TCRdb with MiXCR from the reads. The table includes under 90,000 distinct CDR3 sequences, around 21% detected once. Antigen specificity for these receptors is unknown. Sequences were obtained from PBMCs, sequenced either directly or after in vitro stimulation (not recorded which). These receptors all come from a human donor in good health (CMV status not recorded). Some clones in this sample may be carry-over from other donors' samples.

This clonotype has a handful of counts. V gene TRBV5-4 combines with J gene TRBJ1-6; D remains ambiguous. V gave up 4 bases and J gave up 6 bases, with 11 bases separating them. Germline CDR1 is SGHNT and CDR2 is YYREEE (reference sequence). This CDR3 contains 14 residues. In DNA form, the CDR3 reads TGTGCCAGCAGCAGCGCCGGGCTTAATTCACCCCTCCACTTT. It specifies CASSSAGLNSPLHF.

V gene TRBV7-9 combines with J gene TRBJ2-7; TRBD2 agrees at 12 bases. CDR3 length equals 14 residues. Germline V gene lookup returns CDR1 SEHNR and CDR2 FQNEAQ (reference sequence). V shed 4 bases and J 5 bases; nucleotides not matched to a gene: 3. The CDR3 DNA follows: TGTGCCAGCAGCTCTCGACTAGCGGGAGACGAGCAGTACTTC. Amino acid sequence: CASSSRLAGDEQYF.

There are a few counts of this clonotype. V and J are TRBV3-1 and TRBJ2-7; the match to TRBD1 covers 8 bases. Germline values: CDR1 LGHDT, CDR2 YNNKEL (reference sequence). This CDR3 spans 17 amino acids. J gave up 7 bases and V 1 base, and 15 bases lay outside the gene matches. CDR3 DNA sequence: TGTGCCAGCAGCCAAGGACAATTTACAGGGGGTCTTGGGGAGCAGTACTTC. This codes for CASSQGQFTGGLGEQYF.

The V and J genes are TRBV20-1 and TRBJ2-1; TRBD2 matches 8 bases. This CDR3 spans 13 amino acids. The germline CDR1 and CDR2 sequences are DFQATT and SNEGSKA (reference sequence). Trimming cost V 3 bases and J 6 bases; bases outside gene matches: 4. The CDR3 is CSASGRAINEQFF. The CDR3 DNA reads as TGCAGTGCTAGCGGGAGGGCCATCAATGAGCAGTTCTTC.

As concerns this clonotype: This may come from a read error, since a much larger clone is one base off. The J gene is TRBJ2-7, the V gene TRBV7-2; TRBD2 is a possible D gene (5 bases). Trimming took 5 bases from V and 1 from J, leaving 15 bases between them. The germline V gene encodes CDR1 SGHTA and CDR2 FQGNSA. The length of the CDR3 is 15 residues. Here the CDR3 DNA reads TGTGCCAGCAGCCGGAGCAGGAGGTCGTCCTACGAGCAGTACTTC. Translating gives CASSRSRRSSYEQYF. The full variable domain, completed using reference TRBV7-2 and TRBJ2-7, is GAGVSQSPSNKVTEKGKDVELRCDPISGHTALYWYRQSLGQGLEFLIYFQGNSAPDKSGLPSDRFSAERTGGSVSTLTIQRTQQEDSAVYLCASSRSRRSSYEQYFGPGTRLTVT.

This clonotype was seen a handful of times. The chain combines TRBV10-3 with TRBJ2-1; TRBD2 matches at 7 bases. V dropped 2 bases and J dropped 11; count of bases not matched to a gene: 6. Germline-derived CDR1 and CDR2 are ENHRY and SYGVKD. The CDR3 length is 13 residues. CDR3 loop: CAISEPRLAQQFF. In DNA form, the CDR3 reads TGTGCCATCAGTGAGCCCAGACTAGCTCAGCAGTTCTTC.

Details on this clonotype: It may be a read error: a sequence one base away is much more abundant. This CDR3 is missing its conserved last phenylalanine or tryptophan, likely due to a read error. The chain employs TRBV7-2 and TRBJ2-2; D uncertain. CDR1 is SGHTA, CDR2 FQGNSA, per germline. This CDR3 has 14 residues. V lost 1 base to trimming and J lost 1 base, with 4 bases between them. In DNA, the CDR3 is TGTGCCAGCAGCTTAGAAGTGAACACCGGGGAGCTGTTTTCT. Translation gives CASSLEVNTGELFS.

The genes are TRBV7-2 and TRBJ2-3, with D unclear. V dropped 4 bases and J dropped 6 bases, with 11 bases sitting between them. This CDR3 has 13 amino acids. The germline V gene has CDR1 SGHTA and CDR2 FQGNSA. Written as DNA, the CDR3 is TGTGCCAGCAGCTACACAGTAAAGGATACGCAGTATTTT. Translated: CASSYTVKDTQYF.

This clonotype has more than one count but fewer than ten. The V and J genes are TRBV7-2 and TRBJ2-7; D uncertain. Trimming took off 1 base at V and 2 bases at J, with 6 bases between the two ends. The CDR3 is 13 residues long. In germline, CDR1 is SGHTA, CDR2 FQGNSA. The CDR3 spells CASSLEPTYEQYV. Written as DNA, the CDR3 is TGTGCCAGCAGCTTAGAACCAACCTACGAGCAGTACGTC.

This clonotype has a handful of counts. This rearrangement joins TRBV19 to TRBJ2-1, with 10 bases aligning to TRBD2. The CDR3 extends over 16 amino acids. Germline V gene sequence: CDR1 LNHDA, CDR2 SQIVND (reference sequence). The V segment lost 3 bases and the J segment 2 bases; nucleotides outside the gene matches: 4. The CDR3 bases are TGTGCCAGTAGTATCCTAACTAGCGGGACCTACAATGAGCAGTTCTTC. Its protein product is CASSILTSGTYNEQFF.

This clonotype has more than one count but fewer than ten. V and J are TRBV7-6 and TRBJ2-3; 10 nucleotides agree with TRBD2. V trimming: 5 bases; J trimming: 6 bases; junction bases outside the gene matches: 11. There are 16 residues in the CDR3. Germline loops: CDR1 SGHVS, CDR2 FNYEAQ. This chain's CDR3 is CASSPWTSGIIDTQYF. The CDR3, as DNA: TGTGCCAGCAGCCCCTGGACTAGCGGAATAATCGATACGCAGTATTTT.

In its sample, this clonotype was seen a few times. J is TRBJ1-5 and V is TRBV7-2; the D gene is possibly TRBD1 (5 bases). The CDR3 totals 14 residues. V was trimmed by 0 bases and J by 7 bases, leaving 10 bases between them. The germline CDR1 and CDR2 sequences are SGHTA and FQGNSA. CDR3 in amino acids: CASSLAGTIQPQHF. The CDR3 DNA follows: TGTGCCAGCAGCTTAGCAGGGACCATCCAGCCCCAGCATTTT.

V is TRBV7-2 and J is TRBJ2-3; maybe TRBD1 (7 bases). Germline assignment: CDR1 SGHTA and CDR2 FQGNSA. The V end was cut by 6 bases, the J end by 4 bases, with 20 bases between. The CDR3 has 16 residues. Written as DNA, the CDR3 is TGTGCCAGCAGGGCGGGACAGCTCACGCTAGCAGATACGCAGTATTTT. It translates to CASRAGQLTLADTQYF.

V gene TRBV4-3 combines with J gene TRBJ1-1; tentative D call: TRBD1 (5 bases). V lost 4 bases and J 7 bases, leaving 19 bases between the germline ends. The CDR3 totals 15 residues. The germline V gene has CDR1 LGHNA and CDR2 YSLEER. For the CDR3, the DNA is TGCGCCAGCAGCCGGGACTTAGGGACGGCGATTGAAGCTTTCTTT. Encoded protein: CASSRDLGTAIEAFF.

This clonotype appeared a few times. This rearrangement joins TRBV6-2 or TRBV6-3 to TRBJ1-1; D remains ambiguous. The CDR3 has 14 residues. Trimming removed 8 bases from V and 0 bases from J, with 13 bases in between. The germline gives CDR1 MNHEY, CDR2 SVGEGT. The CDR3 region has the DNA TGTGCCAGCGGTTCCGTCCACATGAACACTGAAGCTTTCTTT. Translated: CASGSVHMNTEAFF.

V and J are TRBV20-1 and TRBJ2-2; 11 nucleotides match TRBD1. Germline V gene sequence: CDR1 DFQATT, CDR2 SNEGSKA (reference sequence). The CDR3 covers 14 residues. The V segment lost 0 bases and the J segment 6 bases; nucleotides outside the gene matches: 0. The CDR3 is CSAREGQGAGELFF. The CDR3, as DNA: TGCAGTGCTAGAGAGGGACAGGGGGCCGGGGAGCTGTTTTTT.

This clonotype was seen ten or more times. The genes are TRBV7-2 and TRBJ2-3, with D unresolved. Per germline, CDR1 SGHTA and CDR2 FQGNSA. The V and J ends lost 0 bases and 2 bases respectively, with 9 bases between them. The CDR3 consists of 15 residues. The CDR3 protein is CASSLANSPTDTQYF. The CDR3, as DNA: TGTGCCAGCAGCTTAGCGAACTCTCCCACAGATACGCAGTATTTT. The full variable domain, with the rest looked up from reference TRBV7-2 and TRBJ2-3, is GAGVSQSPSNKVTEKGKDVELRCDPISGHTALYWYRQSLGQGLEFLIYFQGNSAPDKSGLPSDRFSAERTGGSVSTLTIQRTQQEDSAVYLCASSLANSPTDTQYFGPGTRLTVL.

This chain connects TRBV7-2 to TRBJ1-1, with 10 bases fitting TRBD1. This CDR3 is built from 16 residues. V was pared by 4 bases and J by 1 base, with 6 bases of the junction left unmatched. Per the germline V gene, CDR1 is SGHTA and CDR2 is FQGNSA. In DNA form, the CDR3 reads TGTGCCAGCAGCTACCCGGGGACAGGGGCGAACACTGAAGCTTTCTTT. Translating it yields CASSYPGTGANTEAFF.

This clonotype was found many times. The chain links TRBV7-2 to TRBJ2-7; 8 nucleotides line up with TRBD1. Per germline, CDR1 SGHTA and CDR2 FQGNSA. This CDR3 region has 14 residues. With V trimmed by 5 bases and J by 0 bases, 3 bases remained unmatched. CDR3 residues: CASSPDRGSYEQYF. CDR3 sequence (DNA): TGTGCCAGCAGCCCCGACAGGGGCTCCTACGAGCAGTACTTC.

This clonotype was observed at least ten times. The chain employs TRBV28 and TRBJ2-5; no firm D call. Germline-derived CDR1 and CDR2 are MDHEN and SYDVKM. V shed 5 bases and J shed 5 bases, with 9 bases lying between them. The CDR3 length is 12 residues. The CDR3 DNA follows: TGTGCCAGCAGTCCTCCGTGGGAGACCCAGTACTTC. Its translation is CASSPPWETQYF.

This clonotype was seen only a few times. CDR3 in amino acids: CASSYGQNSNQPQHF. The CDR3 region has the DNA TGTGCCAGCAGTTACGGACAGAATAGCAATCAGCCCCAGCATTTT. V usage is TRBV6-5 and J usage is TRBJ1-5; weak D call: TRBD1 (6 bases). This CDR3 has 15 residues. V dropped 2 bases and J dropped 0 bases, with 8 bases sitting between them. Looked up from germline, CDR1 is MNHEY and CDR2 is SVGAGI.

This clonotype was detected ten times or more. The chain combines TRBV7-8 with TRBJ1-1, with D perhaps matching TRBD1 (5 bases). Germline CDR1 is SGHVS and CDR2 is FQNEAQ. V shed 3 bases and J shed 5 bases, with 7 bases lying between them. This CDR3 is 12 amino acids long. CDR3 DNA: TGTGCCAGCAGCTTGGGGGAGACTGAAGCTTTCTTT. It is translated as CASSLGETEAFF. The entire variable domain, with the rest obtained from reference TRBV7-8 and TRBJ1-1, is as follows: GAGVSQSPRYKVAKRGQDVALRCDPISGHVSLFWYQQALGQGPEFLTYFQNEAQLDKSGLPSDRFFAERPEGSVSTLKIQRTQQEDSAVYLCASSLGETEAFFGQGTRLTVV.